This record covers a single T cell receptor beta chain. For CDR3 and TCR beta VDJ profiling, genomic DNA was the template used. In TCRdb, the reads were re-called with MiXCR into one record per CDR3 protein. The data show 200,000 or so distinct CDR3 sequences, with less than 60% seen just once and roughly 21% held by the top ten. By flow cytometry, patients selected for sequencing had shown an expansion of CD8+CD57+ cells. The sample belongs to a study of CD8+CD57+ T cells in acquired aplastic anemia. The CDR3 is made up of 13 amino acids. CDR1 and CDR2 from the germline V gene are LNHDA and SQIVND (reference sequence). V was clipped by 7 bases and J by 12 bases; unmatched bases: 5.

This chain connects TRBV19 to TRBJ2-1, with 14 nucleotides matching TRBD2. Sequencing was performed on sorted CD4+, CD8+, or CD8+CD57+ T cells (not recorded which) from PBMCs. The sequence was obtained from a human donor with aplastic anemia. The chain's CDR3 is CASTMGLAGVQFF. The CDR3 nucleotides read TGTGCCAGTACCATGGGACTAGCGGGGGTGCAGTTCTTC.